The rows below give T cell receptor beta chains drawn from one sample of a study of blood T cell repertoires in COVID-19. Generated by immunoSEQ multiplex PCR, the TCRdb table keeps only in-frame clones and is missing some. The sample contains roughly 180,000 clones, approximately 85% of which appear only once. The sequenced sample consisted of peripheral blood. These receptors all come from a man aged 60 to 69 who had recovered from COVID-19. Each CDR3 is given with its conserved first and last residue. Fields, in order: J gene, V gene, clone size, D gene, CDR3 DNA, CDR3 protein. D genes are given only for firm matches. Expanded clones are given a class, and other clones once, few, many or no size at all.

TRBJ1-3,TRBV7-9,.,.,TGTGCCAGCAGCAGAATCGAGCACTCTGGAAACACCATATATTTT,CASSRIEHSGNTIYF
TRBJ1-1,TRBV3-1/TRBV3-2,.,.,TGTGCCAGCTTATTCCAGGGAGGCACTGAAGCTTTCTTT,CASLFQGGTEAFF
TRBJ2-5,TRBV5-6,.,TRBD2,TGTGCCAGCAGCTTTTTAGGGGTAGCGGGGGGGCCGGACCAAGAGACCCAGTACTTC,CASSFLGVAGGPDQETQYF
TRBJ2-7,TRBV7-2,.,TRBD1,TGTGCCAGCAGCCCGGGACAGGGGGGGACTTACGAGCAGTACTTC,CASSPGQGGTYEQYF
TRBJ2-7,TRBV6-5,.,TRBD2,TGTGCCAGCAGTCCGCGGGGGGTCGAGCAGTACTTC,CASSPRGVEQYF
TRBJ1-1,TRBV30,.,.,TGTGCCTGGAGTGTATCGGCGGGGGGGAACACTGAAGCTTTCTTT,CAWSVSAGGNTEAFF
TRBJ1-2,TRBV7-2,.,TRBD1,TGTGCCAGCAGCTTAATGAATCGTGTGACAGGGGGCGGCTACACCTTC,CASSLMNRVTGGGYTF
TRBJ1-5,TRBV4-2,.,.,TGTGCCAGCAGCCAAGCAGCAGGGGCACTCAATCAGCCCCAGCATTTT,CASSQAAGALNQPQHF
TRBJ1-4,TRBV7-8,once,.,TGTGCCAGCAGCTTAATGAGGGAGGGGGAAAAACTGTTTTTT,CASSLMREGEKLFF
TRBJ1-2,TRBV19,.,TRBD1,TGTGCCAGTATTCCTGAAGACAGGGGGCGGATAAGAGGCTACACCTTC,CASIPEDRGRIRGYTF
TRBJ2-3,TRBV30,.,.,TGTGCCTGGAGTAAAGGGGGCACAGATACGCAGTATTTT,CAWSKGGTDTQYF
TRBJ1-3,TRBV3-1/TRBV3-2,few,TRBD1,TGTGCCAGCAGCCAAGGGGGACAGGGGAAGAAATATTTT,CASSQGGQGKKYF
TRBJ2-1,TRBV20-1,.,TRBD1,TGCAGTGCAACAATACAGGGGGCGAAGTTCTTC,CSATIQGAKFF
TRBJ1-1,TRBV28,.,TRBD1,TGTGCCAGCAGTTTAATTCCCGGGACAGGGAACACTGAAGCTTTCTTT,CASSLIPGTGNTEAFF
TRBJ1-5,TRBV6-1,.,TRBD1,TGTGCCAGCAGTGAAGCGCTAGAGGGAACAGGGGTGAAGCCCCAGCATTTT,CASSEALEGTGVKPQHF
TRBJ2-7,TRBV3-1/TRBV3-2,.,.,TGTGCCAGCAGCCAAACCGGATCCGGACAAGAGGAGCAGTACTTC,CASSQTGSGQEEQYF
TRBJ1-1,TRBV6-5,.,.,TGTGCCAGCAGTTCGCCGCAGGGGATGAACACTGAAGCTTTCTTT,CASSSPQGMNTEAFF
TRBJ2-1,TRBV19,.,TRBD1,TGTGCCAGTAGTAGAACCGGGACAGGGGGCCAAAATGAGCAGTTCTTC,CASSRTGTGGQNEQFF
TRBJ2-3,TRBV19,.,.,TGTGCCAGTAGCACGAGGACAGCGACAGATACGCAGTATTTT,CASSTRTATDTQYF
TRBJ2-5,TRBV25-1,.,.,TGTGCCAGCAGTTACCCAGGATCTCAAGAGACCCAGTACTTC,CASSYPGSQETQYF
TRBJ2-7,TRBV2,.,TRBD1,TGTGCCAGCACCAGGACAGGGAACTTAGCCTACGAGCAGTACTTC,CASTRTGNLAYEQYF
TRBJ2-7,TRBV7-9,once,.,TGTGCCAGCAGCTTAGCGACGGCCTACAAGACAGGCTTAGTAGGGGAGCAGTACTTC,CASSLATAYKTGLVGEQYF
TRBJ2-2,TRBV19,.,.,TGTGCCAGTAGTATAGATCCGGGGGTGGCGGCCGGGGAGCTGTTTTTT,CASSIDPGVAAGELFF
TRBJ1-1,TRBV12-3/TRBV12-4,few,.,TGTGCCAGCAGACAGGGCGCGAATGAAGCTTTCTTT,CASRQGANEAFF
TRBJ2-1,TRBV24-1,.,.,TGTGCCACCAGTGATTTGGGAGGGCGGGGCTTATACAATGAGCAGTTCTTC,CATSDLGGRGLYNEQFF
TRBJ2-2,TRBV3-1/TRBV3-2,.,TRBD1,TGTGCCAGCAGCCATTGGGCGGACAGGCACGGGGAGCTGTTTTTT,CASSHWADRHGELFF
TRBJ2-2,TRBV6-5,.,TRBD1,TGTGCCAGCAGACAGGGGGCGGTCGGGGAGCTGTTTTTT,CASRQGAVGELFF
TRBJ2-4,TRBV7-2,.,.,TGTGCCAGCAGCCCCACAGGGATTCAAAACATTCAGTACTTC,CASSPTGIQNIQYF
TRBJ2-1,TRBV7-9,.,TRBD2,TGTGCCAGCAGCTTAAGCGGGGGGTCTGACTACAATGAGCAGTTCTTC,CASSLSGGSDYNEQFF
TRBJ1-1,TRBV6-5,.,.,TGTGCCAGCAGTTACAGGGGGTCAGGGAACACTGAAGCTTTCTTT,CASSYRGSGNTEAFF
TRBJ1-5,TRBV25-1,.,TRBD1,TGTGCCAGCTCGGGGACAGGGGGGAATCAGCCCCAGCATTTT,CASSGTGGNQPQHF
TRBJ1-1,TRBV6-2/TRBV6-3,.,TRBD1,TGTGCCAGCAGTCCAGTTGACAGGGGAAACACTGAAGCTTTCTTT,CASSPVDRGNTEAFF
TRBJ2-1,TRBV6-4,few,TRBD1,TGTGCCAGCAGTAGGGGACAGGGGCCTCACAATGAGCAGTTCTTC,CASSRGQGPHNEQFF
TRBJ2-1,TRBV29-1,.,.,TGCAGCGCCTTGGACAGTACGGATGAGCAGTTCTTC,CSALDSTDEQFF
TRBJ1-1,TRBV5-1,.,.,TGCGCCAGCAGCTTTAGGGTCGGACAGCCGAACACTGAAGCTTTCTTT,CASSFRVGQPNTEAFF
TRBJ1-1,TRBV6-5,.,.,TGTGCCAGCACCGGACATCCGAACACTGAAGCTTTCTTT,CASTGHPNTEAFF
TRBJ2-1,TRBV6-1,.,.,TGTGCCAGCGTTGCGGATTCCTACAATGAGCAGTTCTTC,CASVADSYNEQFF
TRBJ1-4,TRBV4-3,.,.,TGCGCCAGCAGCCAAGGCGGGGGGGCAGGGCGAGGTGAAAAACTGTTTTTT,CASSQGGGAGRGEKLFF
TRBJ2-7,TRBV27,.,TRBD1,TGTGCCAGCAACTTAGGACAGGGGGGTCCGCAGTACTTC,CASNLGQGGPQYF
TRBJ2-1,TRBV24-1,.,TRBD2,TGTGCCACCAGTGATCGAACTAGCGGGGGCTCCTACAATGAGCAGTTCTTC,CATSDRTSGGSYNEQFF
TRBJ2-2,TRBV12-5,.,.,TGTGCTAGTGGCTCCTCCCAAGCCACCGGGGAGCTGTTTTTT,CASGSSQATGELFF
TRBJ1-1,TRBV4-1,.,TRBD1,TGCGCCAGCAGCCAAGAATTTCCAGGGGGGACTGAAGCTTTCTTT,CASSQEFPGGTEAFF
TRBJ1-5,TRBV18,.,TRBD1,TGTGCCAGCTCACCGGACATTACAGGGGGCGTTAATCAGCCCCAGCATTTT,CASSPDITGGVNQPQHF
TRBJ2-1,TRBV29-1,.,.,TGCAGCGTTGCTCCAGGGTCCTACAATGAGCAGTTCTTC,CSVAPGSYNEQFF
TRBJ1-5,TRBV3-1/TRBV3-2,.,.,TGTGCCAGCAGCCAAGATCTTAGGGGGGGTATCAATCAGCCCCAGCATTTT,CASSQDLRGGINQPQHF
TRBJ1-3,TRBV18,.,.,TGTGCCAGCTCACCAGGGATTACAGGTTCTGGAAACACCATATATTTT,CASSPGITGSGNTIYF
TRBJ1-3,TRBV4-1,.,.,TGCGCCAGCAGCCGAAGCCCCGAAGCTGGAAACACCATATATTTT,CASSRSPEAGNTIYF
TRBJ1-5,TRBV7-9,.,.,TGTGCCAGCAGCCGGGACGGGGACACTCAGCCCCAGCATTTT,CASSRDGDTQPQHF
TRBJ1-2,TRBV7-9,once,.,TGTGCCAGCAGCTTAGGGGCAGGGCCATCGAGCTATGGCTACACCTTC,CASSLGAGPSSYGYTF